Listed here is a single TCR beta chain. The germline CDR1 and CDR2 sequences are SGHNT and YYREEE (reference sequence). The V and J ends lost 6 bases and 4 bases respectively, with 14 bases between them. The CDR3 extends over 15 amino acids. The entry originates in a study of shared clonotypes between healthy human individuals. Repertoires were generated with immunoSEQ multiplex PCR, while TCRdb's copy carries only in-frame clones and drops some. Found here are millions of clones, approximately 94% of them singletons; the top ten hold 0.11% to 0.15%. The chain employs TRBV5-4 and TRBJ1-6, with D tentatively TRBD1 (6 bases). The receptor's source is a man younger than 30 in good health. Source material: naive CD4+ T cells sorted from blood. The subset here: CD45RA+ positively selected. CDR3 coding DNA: TGTGCCAGCAACAGGGACCGGGGGTATAATTCACCCCTCCACTTT. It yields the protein CASNRDRGYNSPLHF.